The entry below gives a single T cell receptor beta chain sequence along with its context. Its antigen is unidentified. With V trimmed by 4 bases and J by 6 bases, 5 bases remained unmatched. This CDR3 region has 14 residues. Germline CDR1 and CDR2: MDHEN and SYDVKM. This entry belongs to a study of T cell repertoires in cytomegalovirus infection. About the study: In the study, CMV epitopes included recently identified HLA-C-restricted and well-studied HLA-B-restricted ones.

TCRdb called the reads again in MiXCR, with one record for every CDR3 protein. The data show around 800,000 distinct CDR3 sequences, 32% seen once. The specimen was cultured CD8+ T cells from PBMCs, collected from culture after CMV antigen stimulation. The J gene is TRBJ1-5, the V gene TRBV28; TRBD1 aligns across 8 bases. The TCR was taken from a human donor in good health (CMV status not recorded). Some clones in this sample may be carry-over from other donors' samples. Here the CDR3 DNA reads TGTGCCAGCAGTTATGGCAGGGGGCCTCAGCCCCAGCATTTT. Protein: CASSYGRGPQPQHF.